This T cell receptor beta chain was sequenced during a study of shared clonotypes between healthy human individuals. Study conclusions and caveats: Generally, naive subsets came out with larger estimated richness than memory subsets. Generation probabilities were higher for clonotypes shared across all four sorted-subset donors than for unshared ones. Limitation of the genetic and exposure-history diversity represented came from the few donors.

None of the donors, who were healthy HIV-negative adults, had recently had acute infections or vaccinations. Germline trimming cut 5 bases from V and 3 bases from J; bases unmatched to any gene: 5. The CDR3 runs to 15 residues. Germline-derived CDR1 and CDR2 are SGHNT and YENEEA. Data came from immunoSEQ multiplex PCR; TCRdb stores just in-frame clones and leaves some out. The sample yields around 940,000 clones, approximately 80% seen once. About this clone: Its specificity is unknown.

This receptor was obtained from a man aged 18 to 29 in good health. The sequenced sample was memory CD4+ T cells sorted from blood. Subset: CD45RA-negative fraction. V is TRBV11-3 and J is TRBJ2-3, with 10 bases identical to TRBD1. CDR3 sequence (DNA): TGTGCCAGCAGCAGAGGGACAGGGGTGACAGATACGCAGTATTTT. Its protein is CASSRGTGVTDTQYF.